This T cell receptor (beta chain) is from a study of blood T cell repertoires in COVID-19. On the study more broadly: Donors in the United States, Italy and Spain gave samples during acute or convalescent COVID-19.

The table came from immunoSEQ multiplex PCR; TCRdb's copy has only in-frame clones and leaves some out. The top ten clones hold roughly 41% of a sample with 60,000 to 70,000 clones, about 82% of them seen once. The V and J ends lost 0 bases and 5 bases respectively, with 7 bases between them. Germline CDR1 is LNHNV and CDR2 is YYDKDF (reference sequence). This CDR3 has 14 residues. A few counts support this clone. Sequenced material: peripheral blood. The chain carries TRBV15 and TRBJ1-4; no reliable D call. The TCR sequence derives from a human donor in a cohort sampled during active COVID-19. CDR3 bases: TGTGCCACCAGCAGAGACTACCGGAATGAAAAACTGTTTTTT. This gives the protein CATSRDYRNEKLFF.